The sequence of this T cell receptor beta chain was determined in a study of a mutant IDH1 vaccine in newly diagnosed glioma. Study-wide context: Sex distribution of treated patients was around 62% male and about 38% female; mean age was around 40 years. General study results and limits: Among patients, roughly 94% showed immune responses induced by the vaccine. Among top peripheral T cell clonotypes, changes seemed unrelated to pseudoprogression.

Time point described: baseline, week 1 (first vaccination visit). Noted treatment: pre-vaccination baseline after standard-of-care therapy. Donors harbored newly found WHO grade 3 or 4 IDH1-mutant, ATRX-lost astrocytomas. Germline CDR1 and CDR2: SGHTS and YDEGEE. The V end was cut by 3 bases, the J end by 0 bases, with 12 bases between. This CDR3 is built from 15 residues. TCRdb's table, derived via immunoSEQ multiplex PCR, lists solely in-frame clones and lacks some. The sample has around 50,000 clones; 75% to 90% are singletons. Worth noting for this clone: The antigen remains unidentified.

The sample consisted of PBMCs, taken from a glioma patient treated with radiotherapy, temozolomide or both. This TCR was sampled from a man aged 35 to 55 with glioma. J is TRBJ1-1 and V is TRBV5-8; D is ambiguous. The CDR3 region has the DNA TGTGCCAGCAGCTCGGCAGACGCCGTGAACACTGAAGCTTTCTTT. Translated, it gives CASSSADAVNTEAFF.